Listed below are T cell receptor beta chains from one sample, sequenced in a study of T cell responses to AZD1222 COVID-19 vaccine. Profiled with immunoSEQ multiplex PCR; TCRdb holds only in-frame clones, not every one. Among under 95,000 clones listed, around 86% were seen once. This material consisted of peripheral blood, taken on day 0 of AZD1222 vaccination. The receptor source for this set is an adult in good health. The CDR3 runs from the conserved cysteine through the conserved F or W. Fields, in order: D gene, J gene, CDR3 length, V gene, CDR3 protein, CDR3 DNA. The D gene is left open where the match is weak.

. | TRBJ1-1 | 13 | TRBV11-2 | CASSLTRNTEAFF | TGTGCCAGCAGCCTTACAAGGAACACTGAAGCTTTCTTT
. | TRBJ1-1 | 19 | TRBV27 | CASRPRYGSRRSLNTEAFF | TGTGCCAGCAGGCCTCGATATGGGTCCAGACGTTCTCTGAACACTGAAGCTTTCTTT
. | TRBJ1-6 | 14 | TRBV19 | CASSRAGFDSPLHF | TGTGCCAGTAGTAGGGCCGGGTTCGATTCACCCCTCCACTTT
. | TRBJ2-7 | 13 | TRBV7-6 | CASSLEFGAPPRF | TGTGCCAGCAGCTTAGAGTTTGGGGCCCCCCCGCGCTTC
. | TRBJ1-3 | 16 | TRBV7-9 | CASSRRVAHSGNTIYF | TGTGCCAGCAGCCGACGAGTGGCACACTCTGGAAACACCATATATTTT
. | TRBJ1-6 | 15 | TRBV11-2 | CASSPFSSSNSPLHF | TGTGCCAGCAGCCCCTTTTCTTCTAGTAATTCACCCCTCCACTTT
TRBD2 | TRBJ2-1 | 14 | TRBV6-5 | CASSPAGSHNEQFF | TGTGCCAGCAGTCCAGCGGGGAGTCACAATGAGCAGTTCTTC
TRBD1 | TRBJ1-2 | 14 | TRBV7-9 | CASSRTGGYYGYTF | TGTGCCAGCAGCCGCACAGGGGGTTACTATGGCTACACCTTC
. | TRBJ1-1 | 11 | TRBV20-1 | CSASTGTEAFF | TGCAGTGCTAGCACGGGCACTGAAGCTTTCTTT
. | TRBJ1-1 | 13 | TRBV19 | CASSTNRDTEAFF | TGTGCCAGTAGTACCAACAGGGACACTGAAGCTTTCTTT
. | TRBJ1-4 | 11 | TRBV6-5 | CASGLFEKLFF | TGTGCCAGCGGTCTTTTTGAAAAACTGTTTTTT
TRBD1 | TRBJ1-1 | 14 | TRBV27 | CASSLTTGETEAFF | TGTGCCAGCAGTTTAACAACAGGGGAGACTGAAGCTTTCTTT
. | TRBJ1-3 | 17 | TRBV6-6 | CASSPGDTLYSGNTIYF | TGTGCCAGCAGTCCAGGGGACACACTCTACTCTGGAAACACCATATATTTT
. | TRBJ1-2 | 12 | TRBV20-1 | CSASVNRGGYTF | TGCAGTGCTAGTGTTAACCGAGGAGGCTACACCTTC
TRBD2 | TRBJ2-7 | 16 | TRBV9 | CASSPEPGLVVDGQYF | TGTGCCAGCAGCCCTGAACCGGGACTAGTGGTGGACGGGCAGTACTTC
. | TRBJ2-3 | 17 | TRBV3-1/TRBV3-2 | CASSQVQVGGATDTQYF | TGTGCCAGCAGCCAGGTCCAGGTCGGGGGAGCAACAGATACGCAGTATTTT
TRBD1 | TRBJ1-1 | 13 | TRBV2 | CASRDRLNTEAFF | TGTGCCAGCAGGGACAGGCTGAACACTGAAGCTTTCTTT
. | TRBJ1-6 | 18 | TRBV3-1/TRBV3-2 | CASSQGGAGALLNSPLHF | TGTGCCAGCAGCCAAGGAGGCGCGGGGGCCTTACTTAATTCACCCCTCCACTTT
. | TRBJ2-5 | 11 | TRBV2 | CASSQEETQYF | TGTGCCAGCAGCCAAGAGGAGACCCAGTACTTC
. | TRBJ1-1 | 12 | TRBV29-1 | CSVSTGIAEAFF | TGCAGCGTTTCCACAGGGATCGCTGAAGCTTTCTTT
. | TRBJ1-2 | 12 | TRBV6-5 | CASSYSGGGYTF | TGTGCCAGCAGTTACTCCGGGGGAGGCTACACCTTC
. | TRBJ1-1 | 13 | TRBV2 | CASTNRPNTEAFF | TGTGCCAGCACCAACCGTCCGAACACTGAAGCTTTCTTT
. | TRBJ1-2 | 15 | TRBV4-1 | CASSQGTPINYGYTF | TGCGCCAGCAGCCAAGGTACCCCGATTAACTATGGCTACACCTTC
TRBD1 | TRBJ2-7 | 11 | TRBV2 | CAEGQGYEQYF | TGTGCCGAGGGACAGGGCTACGAGCAGTACTTC
. | TRBJ2-2 | 16 | TRBV9 | CASSVRQSANTGELFF | TGTGCCAGCAGCGTAAGGCAGTCAGCGAACACCGGGGAGCTGTTTTTT
TRBD1 | TRBJ1-6 | 15 | TRBV3-1/TRBV3-2 | CASSQEGTDNSPLHF | TGTGCCAGCAGCCAAGAGGGGACAGATAATTCACCCCTCCACTTT
TRBD1 | TRBJ1-2 | 14 | TRBV19 | CASTVSHRGFGYTF | TGTGCCAGTACGGTTTCCCACAGGGGGTTCGGCTACACCTTC
TRBD1 | TRBJ1-4 | 19 | TRBV6-4 | CASSDSIRDRGSTNEKLFF | TGTGCCAGCAGTGACTCGATCAGGGACAGGGGAAGCACTAATGAAAAACTGTTTTTT